This T cell receptor (beta chain) originates from a study of blood T cell repertoires in COVID-19 (dated by TCRdb to about 2020). Regarding the research as a whole: Samples covering the acute and convalescent phases of COVID-19 were provided by collaborators in the United States, Italy and Spain. The material from the prospective study consisted of cDNA or gDNA derived from T cells, B-cell-depleted T cells, or PBMCs. Deeply sampled blood TCRbeta repertoires from subjects exposed to, actively infected with, or recovered from COVID-19 were included in the dataset. A freely available public database, intended as a resource for researchers studying the immune response to SARS-CoV-2, is where the repertoires were released. Samples came from the ongoing ImmuneRACE study (first 160 participants) plus 1,254 subjects from 6 global collaborators. The sample metadata nearly always contained a de-identified subject ID, COVID-19 status, age in years and sex. Where available, HLA class I and class II types were taken from metadata supplied by the sample provider and were not determined by assay-based typing. General conclusions and limits of the study: The quantity of clinical and demographic metadata differed by source and by participant and was supplied without curation.

As concerns this clone: This receptor's antigen is unknown. There are no base qualities to consult, and no much larger clone falls within one base.

Whole blood was collected in K2EDTA tubes by collaborating institutions according to the institutions' own protocols. For TCRbeta analysis, collaborators shipped samples as frozen whole blood, isolated PBMCs, or DNA extracted from either of those sample types. The immunoSEQ Assay, a bias-controlled multiplex PCR, was used to amplify TCRbeta CDR3 regions from genomic DNA. In the paper's pipeline: The number of nucleated cells in each sample was estimated by amplification of reference gene primers within the assay. Sequence reads were collapsed and filtered to measure the absolute abundance of every unique TCRbeta CDR3 rearrangement. For each sample, productive Simpson clonality was calculated as the square root of Simpson's diversity index across productive rearrangements. As stored in TCRdb, this immuneACCESS dataset retains in-frame rearrangements with V and J assigned. A fraction of the clones does not appear; measured against another copy, unresolved V genes explain less than half of the discrepancy, and the remainder lacks a known reason. The V and J calls and clone size are taken from that table; D and trimming were inferred from the DNA. The sample data list some 62,000 clones, and around four fifths of these were observed just once. The ten largest clones represent around 20% of the sample.

CDR1 and CDR2 (SEHNR, FQNEAQ) derive from the germline V gene (reference sequence). Counted from cysteine to phenylalanine, this CDR3 has 15 amino acids. Only the CDR3 region is kept as DNA, spanning 45 bases read in frame from base 1. Trimming leaves V shorter by 1 base and J shorter by 2 bases, with the junction holding 2 bases beyond the gene matches. The clonotype was recovered from an elderly woman with active or convalescent COVID-19. The V gene is TRBV7-9 and the J gene is TRBJ1-3, with 7 bases matching TRBD1. The source material was peripheral blood. Here the CDR3 is given as CASSLGGQAGNTIYF. The DNA is TGTGCCAGCAGCTTAGGAGGACAGGCTGGAAACACCATATATTTT.